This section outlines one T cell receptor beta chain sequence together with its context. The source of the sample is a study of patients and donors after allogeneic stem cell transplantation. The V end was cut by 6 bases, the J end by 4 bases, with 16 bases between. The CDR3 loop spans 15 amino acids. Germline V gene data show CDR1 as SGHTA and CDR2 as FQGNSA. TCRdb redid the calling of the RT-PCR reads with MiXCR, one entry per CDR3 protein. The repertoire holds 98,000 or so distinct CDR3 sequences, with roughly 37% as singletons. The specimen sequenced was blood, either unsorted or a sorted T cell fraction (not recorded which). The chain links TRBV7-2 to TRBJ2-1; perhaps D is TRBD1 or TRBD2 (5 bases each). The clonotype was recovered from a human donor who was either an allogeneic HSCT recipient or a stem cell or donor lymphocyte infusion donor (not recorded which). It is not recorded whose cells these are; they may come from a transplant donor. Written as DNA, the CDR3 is TGTGCCAGCAGGGTCGGGACCCAACTTTACAATGAGCAGTTCTTC. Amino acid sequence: CASRVGTQLYNEQFF.